This T cell receptor (beta chain) was obtained from a study of neurological immune-mediated disorders. This clonotype was counted many times. Trimming took 5 bases from V and 3 from J; bases not matched to a gene: 7. The CDR3 contains 14 residues. Germline loops: CDR1 DFQATT, CDR2 SNEGSKA (reference sequence). Healthy control samples came from blood bank volunteers in Maryland, USA. The cDNA was produced through 5'RACE with 10-nucleotide random UMIs. TCRdb ran MiXCR on the 5' RACE reads and lists one entry per CDR3 protein. This table has more than 30,000 distinct CDR3 sequences, 4.6% appearing once. The J gene is TRBJ2-1, the V gene TRBV20-1; 7 nucleotides align to TRBD2. This clonotype was sampled from a man between 18 and 35 years old in good health. The sample comprised PBMCs. CDR3 region: CSAVQAGSYNEQFF. CDR3 in DNA: TGCAGTGCTGTACAAGCGGGGAGCTACAATGAGCAGTTCTTC.